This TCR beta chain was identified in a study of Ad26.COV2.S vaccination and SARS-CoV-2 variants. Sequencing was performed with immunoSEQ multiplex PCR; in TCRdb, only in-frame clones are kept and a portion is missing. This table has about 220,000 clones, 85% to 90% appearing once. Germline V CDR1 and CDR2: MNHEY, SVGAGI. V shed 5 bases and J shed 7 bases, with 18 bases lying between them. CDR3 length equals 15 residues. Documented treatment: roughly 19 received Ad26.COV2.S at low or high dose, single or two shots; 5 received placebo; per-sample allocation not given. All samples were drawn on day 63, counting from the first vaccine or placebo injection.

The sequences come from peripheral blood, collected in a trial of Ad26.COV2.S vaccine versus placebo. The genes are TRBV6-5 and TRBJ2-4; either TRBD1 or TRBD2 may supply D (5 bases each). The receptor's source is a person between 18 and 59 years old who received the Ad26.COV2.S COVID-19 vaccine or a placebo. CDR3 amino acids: CASSRLGPPGNIQYF. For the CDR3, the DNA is TGTGCCAGCAGTCGCCTGGGACCGCCGGGGAACATTCAGTACTTC.